Listed below are T cell receptor beta chains from one sample, sequenced in a study of T cell repertoires in MIS-A myocarditis. The table came from immunoSEQ multiplex PCR; TCRdb's copy has only in-frame clones and leaves some out. The sample records about 16,000 clones, about 74% being singletons. Sequencing input: left ventricle heart tissue obtained at autopsy. These receptors all stem from a man between 18 and 35 years old with fulminant myocarditis from multisystem inflammatory syndrome in adults (MIS-A) after COVID-19. CDR3s include the opening cysteine and the closing phenylalanine or tryptophan. The D gene is left open where the match is weak. Size is omitted from some rows. Given values are once, few, many or a class for expanded clones.

V gene	D gene	CDR3 length	clone size	J gene	CDR3 protein	CDR3 DNA
TRBV9	TRBD1	16	NA	TRBJ2-1	CASSVAWTGDYNEQFF	TGTGCCAGCAGCGTAGCGTGGACAGGGGACTACAATGAGCAGTTCTTC
TRBV5-1	NA	14	once	TRBJ1-1	CASSLGQMNTEAFF	TGCGCCAGCAGCTTGGGGCAAATGAACACTGAAGCTTTCTTT
TRBV9	TRBD2	14	NA	TRBJ2-1	CASSGSGGADEQFF	TGTGCCAGCAGCGGCAGCGGGGGGGCCGATGAGCAGTTCTTC
TRBV28	NA	15	NA	TRBJ1-2	CASSSLGRSNYGYTF	TGTGCCAGCAGTTCCCTTGGCAGATCTAACTATGGCTACACCTTC
TRBV4-3	TRBD2	18	NA	TRBJ2-2	CASSQELGGTIFTGELFF	TGCGCCAGCAGCCAAGAACTAGGCGGGACTATCTTCACCGGGGAGCTGTTTTTT
TRBV7-9	NA	12	NA	TRBJ1-2	CASSAGLGGYTF	TGTGCCAGCTCCGCGGGACTCGGTGGCTACACCTTC
TRBV28	NA	17	NA	TRBJ1-1	CASSPIPRHARDTEAFF	TGTGCCAGCAGTCCCATCCCCCGTCACGCCCGGGACACTGAAGCTTTCTTT
TRBV4-3	NA	14	NA	TRBJ2-5	CASSQGQRIETQYF	TGCGCCAGCAGCCAAGGACAGAGGATAGAGACCCAGTACTTC
TRBV5-4	NA	13	NA	TRBJ2-7	CASSLTGTYEQYF	TGTGCCAGCAGCCTGACAGGTACCTACGAGCAGTACTTC
TRBV6-2/TRBV6-3	NA	13	NA	TRBJ2-5	CASSYGNGTPRYF	TGTGCCAGCAGTTACGGAAATGGGACACCCAGGTACTTC
TRBV27	TRBD1	15	NA	TRBJ2-7	CASRKSLTGVYEQYF	TGTGCCAGCAGGAAATCCCTGACAGGGGTTTACGAGCAGTACTTC
TRBV27	TRBD2	16	NA	TRBJ2-2	CASSSPGTSYTGELFF	TGTGCCAGCAGTTCCCCCGGGACTAGTTACACCGGGGAGCTGTTTTTT
TRBV7-2	TRBD2	17	NA	TRBJ2-5	CASSPGTSGRAGETQYF	TGTGCCAGCAGCCCTGGGACTAGCGGGAGGGCCGGGGAGACCCAGTACTTC
TRBV14	NA	11	NA	TRBJ2-7	CASGPGTQQYF	TGTGCCAGCGGCCCCGGGACACAGCAGTACTTC
TRBV19	TRBD2	15	NA	TRBJ2-1	CASSILAVSYNEQFF	TGTGCCAGTAGTATCCTAGCGGTCTCCTACAATGAGCAGTTCTTC
TRBV6-2/TRBV6-3	TRBD2	17	NA	TRBJ2-1	CASSYSRLAGGLSEQFF	TGTGCCAGCAGTTACTCACGACTAGCGGGGGGGTTAAGTGAGCAGTTCTTC
TRBV27	NA	12	NA	TRBJ1-1	CVVLSQMTEAFF	TGTGTAGTTTTGTCTCAGATGACTGAAGCTTTCTTT
TRBV10-2	TRBD1	14	NA	TRBJ1-4	CASSLQGAVEKLFF	TGCGCCAGCAGCTTACAGGGGGCGGTCGAAAAACTGTTTTTT
TRBV27	NA	14	NA	TRBJ1-6	CASSYTAYNSPLHF	TGTGCCAGCAGTTATACAGCATATAATTCACCCCTCCACTTT
TRBV5-1	TRBD1	15	NA	TRBJ2-1	CASSLGTGVGNEQFF	TGCGCCAGCAGCTTGGGGACAGGGGTGGGGAATGAGCAGTTCTTC
TRBV5-4	NA	15	NA	TRBJ2-3	CASSLASRHTDTQYF	TGTGCCAGCAGCTTGGCTAGCCGGCACACAGATACGCAGTATTTT
TRBV6-5	TRBD1	14	NA	TRBJ2-5	CASSSSGGQETQYF	TGTGCCAGCAGTTCGTCAGGGGGCCAAGAGACCCAGTACTTC
TRBV7-2	TRBD1	13	NA	TRBJ2-5	CASSRDRGETQYF	TGTGCCAGCAGCCGAGACAGGGGAGAGACCCAGTACTTC
TRBV19	NA	11	NA	TRBJ1-1	CASIAATEAFF	TGTGCCAGTATTGCTGCGACTGAAGCTTTCTTT
TRBV4-1	NA	15	NA	TRBJ1-1	CASSQDSAYLDEAFF	TGCGCCAGCAGCCAAGACTCGGCATATCTGGACGAAGCTTTCTTT
TRBV18	NA	16	NA	TRBJ1-2	CASSPTYGEGGYGYTF	TGTGCCAGCTCACCGACCTACGGGGAGGGCGGCTATGGCTACACCTTC
TRBV12-3/TRBV12-4	NA	13	once	TRBJ1-2	CASSRAEDVGYTF	TGTGCCAGCAGCCGTGCGGAGGATGTTGGCTACACCTTC
TRBV30	NA	12	NA	TRBJ2-5	CASRTAQETQYF	TGTGCCTCTCGGACAGCGCAAGAGACCCAGTACTTC
TRBV6-1	NA	15	NA	TRBJ2-3	CASSESGLNPDTQYF	TGTGCCAGCAGTGAATCTGGACTTAACCCAGATACGCAGTATTTT
TRBV19	NA	13	few	TRBJ1-1	CASSRSRNTEAFF	TGTGCCAGTAGCCGGTCTAGGAACACTGAAGCTTTCTTT
TRBV5-1	NA	14	NA	TRBJ2-7	CASSQDRSSYEQYF	TGCGCCAGCAGCCAAGACCGGAGCTCCTACGAGCAGTACTTC
TRBV28	NA	15	NA	TRBJ1-1	CASSSPRGRDTEAFF	TGTGCCAGCAGTTCTCCTCGGGGGCGCGACACTGAAGCTTTCTTT
TRBV6-6	NA	13	NA	TRBJ1-5	CASGRNGGQPQHF	TGTGCCAGCGGGAGAAACGGGGGTCAGCCCCAGCATTTT
TRBV7-2	NA	13	NA	TRBJ1-5	CASSLPKGGPQHF	TGTGCCAGCAGCTTGCCAAAGGGAGGGCCCCAGCATTTT
TRBV6-5	NA	14	NA	TRBJ2-5	CASRPDRVQETQYF	TGTGCCAGCCGCCCCGACAGAGTACAAGAGACCCAGTACTTC
TRBV5-4	NA	17	NA	TRBJ2-1	CASSLAINSRAHNEQFF	TGTGCCAGCAGCTTGGCCATAAACTCGAGGGCCCACAATGAGCAGTTCTTC
TRBV4-2	NA	14	few	TRBJ1-4	CASRQDMAVEKLFF	TGTGCCAGCAGACAAGATATGGCGGTCGAAAAACTGTTTTTT
TRBV15	TRBD2	18	NA	TRBJ2-7	CATSTFPPSSGWADEQYF	TGTGCCACCAGCACGTTCCCACCCTCTAGCGGATGGGCTGACGAGCAGTACTTC
TRBV9	NA	14	NA	TRBJ1-5	CASSARGWNQPQHF	TGTGCCAGCAGCGCTCGGGGTTGGAATCAGCCCCAGCATTTT
TRBV2	TRBD1	15	once	TRBJ2-2	CASSERQGIAGELFF	TGTGCCAGCAGTGAACGACAGGGTATCGCCGGGGAGCTGTTTTTT
TRBV11-2	NA	15	NA	TRBJ2-1	CASSPGSRALDEQFF	TGTGCCAGCAGCCCTGGGTCGAGGGCTCTCGATGAGCAGTTCTTC
TRBV7-2	NA	16	NA	TRBJ2-7	CASSSSRDSTSYEQYF	TGTGCCAGCAGCTCGTCGCGGGACAGCACGTCCTACGAGCAGTACTTC
TRBV28	TRBD2	14	few	TRBJ2-3	CASFNGRAGNTQYF	TGTGCCAGCTTTAACGGGAGGGCCGGAAATACGCAGTATTTT
TRBV27	TRBD2	16	NA	TRBJ2-2	CASTPLASGGPGELFF	TGTGCCAGCACCCCCCTGGCTAGCGGGGGGCCCGGGGAGCTGTTTTTT
TRBV7-6	TRBD2	15	NA	TRBJ2-1	CASSLLGGRANEQFF	TGTGCCAGCAGCTTATTGGGCGGGAGAGCGAATGAGCAGTTCTTC
TRBV6-4	NA	11	NA	TRBJ2-1	CASRGGGEQFF	TGTGCCAGCAGAGGGGGGGGTGAGCAGTTCTTC
TRBV2	TRBD1	12	NA	TRBJ1-5	CASSESTGAQHF	TGTGCCAGCAGTGAATCGACAGGGGCCCAGCATTTT
TRBV28	TRBD1	15	NA	TRBJ1-1	CASRPTTGGGAEAFF	TGTGCCAGCAGGCCTACTACAGGGGGCGGTGCTGAAGCTTTCTTT
TRBV10-3	NA	14	NA	TRBJ2-3	CAISEGGATDTQYF	TGTGCCATCAGTGAAGGGGGAGCCACAGATACGCAGTATTTT
TRBV5-4	NA	14	NA	TRBJ2-6	CASSLSSGANVLTF	TGTGCCAGCAGCTTGAGCAGCGGGGCCAACGTCCTGACTTTC
TRBV4-2	TRBD1	16	NA	TRBJ1-2	CASSQDQGGLGFGYTF	TGTGCCAGCAGCCAAGATCAAGGGGGCCTGGGGTTCGGCTACACCTTC
TRBV19	NA	13	NA	TRBJ2-5	CASSMKMRETQYF	TGTGCCAGTAGTATGAAAATGCGGGAGACCCAGTACTTC
TRBV12-5	NA	12	NA	TRBJ1-3	CASGPRGNTIYF	TGTGCTAGTGGCCCCAGAGGAAACACCATATATTTT
TRBV6-2/TRBV6-3	TRBD1	14	NA	TRBJ1-1	CASSTGGAVTEAFF	TGTGCCAGCAGTACAGGGGGCGCGGTAACTGAAGCTTTCTTT
TRBV6-5	NA	15	NA	TRBJ2-7	CASSYSNSGDHEQYF	TGTGCCAGCAGTTACTCGAATTCCGGGGACCACGAGCAGTACTTC
TRBV15	NA	12	NA	TRBJ1-1	CATSRDVAEAFF	TGTGCCACCAGCAGAGACGTGGCTGAAGCTTTCTTT
TRBV5-1	TRBD2	22	NA	TRBJ2-1	CASSSPRQGKDQREAPYNEQFF	TGCGCCAGCAGCTCCCCCAGACAGGGAAAGGATCAGCGGGAGGCCCCGTACAATGAGCAGTTCTTC
TRBV7-2	NA	15	NA	TRBJ1-3	CASSIQGPSGNTIYF	TGTGCCAGCAGCATACAGGGCCCCTCTGGAAACACCATATATTTT
TRBV4-1	NA	15	NA	TRBJ2-5	CASSQDTTSQETQYF	TGCGCCAGCAGCCAAGATACTACCAGCCAAGAGACCCAGTACTTC